Described below is a single T cell receptor (beta chain) sequence and its context. CDR1 is LGHNA, CDR2 YNFKEQ, per germline. V shed 0 bases and J 0 bases; nucleotides not matched to a gene: 7. This CDR3 is built from 17 residues. These data come from a study of shared clonotypes between healthy human individuals. CD8 cells classed as naive were CD45RO-negative and positively selected for CCR7, excluding terminally differentiated effector memory CD45RA+ cells. The assay was immunoSEQ multiplex PCR, and TCRdb's table has in-frame clones only and misses some. The data contain about 2.1 million clones, roughly 91% of them singletons.

This clonotype was sampled from a man aged 18 to 30 in good health. Some clones in this sample may be carry-over from other donors' samples. The specimen sequenced was naive CD8+ T cells from PBMCs. V is TRBV4-2 and J is TRBJ2-7, with 8 bases matching TRBD2. The CDR3 reads CASSQDLASGSSYEQYF. The CDR3 bases are TGTGCCAGCAGCCAAGATCTGGCAAGCGGGAGCTCCTACGAGCAGTACTTC.